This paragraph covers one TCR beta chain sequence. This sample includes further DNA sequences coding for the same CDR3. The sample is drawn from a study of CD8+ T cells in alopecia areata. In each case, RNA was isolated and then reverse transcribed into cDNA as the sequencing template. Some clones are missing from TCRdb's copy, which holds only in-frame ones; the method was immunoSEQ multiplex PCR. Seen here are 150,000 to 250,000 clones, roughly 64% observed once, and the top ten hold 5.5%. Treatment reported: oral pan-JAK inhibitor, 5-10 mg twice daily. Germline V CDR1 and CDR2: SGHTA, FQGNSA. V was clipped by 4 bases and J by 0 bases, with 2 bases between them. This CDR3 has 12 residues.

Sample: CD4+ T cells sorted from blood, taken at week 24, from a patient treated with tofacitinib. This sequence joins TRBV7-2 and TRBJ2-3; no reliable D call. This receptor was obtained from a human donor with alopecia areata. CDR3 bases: TGTGCCAGCAGCTCAAGCACAGATACGCAGTATTTT. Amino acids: CASSSSTDTQYF.